The 23 T cell receptor beta chains in this list originate from one sample, sequenced in a study of OX40 agonist ivuxolimab in advanced cancers. Libraries were prepared through the immunoSEQ multiplex PCR assay. Drawn from immuneACCESS, this table holds only the in-frame rearrangements with V and J called that TCRdb kept. Clones are partly lost; checked studies trace under half to an unresolved V gene and leave the rest unexplained. The sample profile shows over 40,000 clones; roughly 88% of them were found once. Around a quarter of the sample belongs to the ten largest clones. The sequences come from CD4+ or CD8+ T cells sorted from blood, collected in a trial of the OX40 agonist ivuxolimab. The origin of the receptors is an adult with an advanced solid tumor such as melanoma, head and neck, liver or kidney cancer.

DNA of the CDR3: TGTGCCATCAGTGAGCCTCCGGGACCCAATGAGCAGTTCTTC. The encoded protein is CAISEPPGPNEQFF. V usage is TRBV10-3 and J usage is TRBJ2-1; D possibly uses TRBD1 or TRBD2 (5 bases each). This CDR3 spans 14 amino acids. CDR1 is ENHRY, CDR2 SYGVKD, per germline. Trimming left V 2 bases short and J 6 bases short, with 11 bases between.

The genes are TRBV27 and TRBJ2-7; weak D call: TRBD2 (6 bases). Germline-derived CDR1 and CDR2 are MNHEY and SMNVEV (reference sequence). Trimming shortened V by 3 bases and J by 1 base, and 10 bases separated the two germline ends. CDR3 length: 14 residues. CDR3 region: CASSFLGSSYEQYF. The CDR3 DNA reads TGTGCCAGCAGTTTTCTCGGGAGTTCCTACGAGCAGTACTTC.

The gene calls are TRBV10-1 and TRBJ2-3; 7 nucleotides align to TRBD2. J gave up 2 bases and V 0 bases, and 5 bases lay outside the gene matches. Germline V CDR1 and CDR2: WNHNN, SYGVQD (reference sequence). CDR3 length: 16 amino acids. CDR3 sequence (DNA): TGCGCCAGCAGTGAGTCACTCGCGGGGGACACAGATACGCAGTATTTT. Translated, it gives CASSESLAGDTDTQYF.

In this sample, this clone turned up once. The V call is TRBV13, the J call TRBJ2-5; D gene uncertain. This CDR3 contains 10 residues. V shed 1 base and J shed 6 bases, with 0 bases lying between them. Per germline, CDR1 PRHDT and CDR2 FYEKMQ (reference sequence). The CDR3 spells CASSLETQYF. The DNA of the CDR3 is TGTGCCAGCAGCTTAGAGACCCAGTACTTC.

V is TRBV27 and J is TRBJ2-7; D is perhaps TRBD2 (6 bases). Germline V gene data show CDR1 as MNHEY and CDR2 as SMNVEV (reference sequence). Trimming shortened V by 2 bases and J by 3 bases, and 11 bases separated the two germline ends. There are 14 residues in the CDR3. Written as DNA, the CDR3 is TGTGCCAGCAGTTTAGTGCAGGGAGGCTACGAGCAGTACTTC. This encodes CASSLVQGGYEQYF.

The V gene is TRBV11-2, the J gene TRBJ2-1, with TRBD2 identical over 12 bases. CDR1 is SGHAT and CDR2 is FQNNGV in the germline V gene. After removal of 5 bases from V and 4 bases from J, the junction contained 6 bases not matched to a gene. The CDR3 has 16 amino acids. The CDR3 loop is CASSEPGLAGYNEQFF. DNA for the CDR3: TGTGCCAGCAGCGAACCGGGACTAGCGGGTTACAATGAGCAGTTCTTC.

This clone showed up just once. This chain connects TRBV7-2 to TRBJ1-5, with D hard to call. In germline, CDR1 is SGHTA, CDR2 FQGNSA. This CDR3 contains 15 residues. V shed 4 bases and J shed 0 bases, with 10 bases lying between them. The CDR3 here is CASSWTLYSNQPQHF. The CDR3 DNA reads TGTGCCAGCAGCTGGACCTTGTATAGCAATCAGCCCCAGCATTTT.

The V and J genes are TRBV6-4 and TRBJ2-7, with D hard to call. Germline V CDR1 and CDR2: MRHNA, SNTAGT. This CDR3 is built from 13 residues. The ends were cut back, 7 bases at V and 1 base at J, with 11 bases in the middle. This CDR3 reads CASMLTPSYEQYF. In DNA, the CDR3 is TGTGCCAGCATGTTGACACCTTCCTACGAGCAGTACTTC.

V gene TRBV5-4 combines with J gene TRBJ2-7; no clear D. The CDR3 covers 12 residues. From germline, CDR1 is SGHNT and CDR2 YYREEE (reference sequence). Trimming removed 3 bases from V and 2 bases from J, with 6 bases in between. CDR3 sequence reads: CASSSMAYEQYF. The CDR3 bases are TGTGCCAGCAGCTCAATGGCCTACGAGCAGTACTTC.

The CDR3 DNA reads TGTGCCAGCAGCTTAGAGGCTAGCGGGGGATGGGATACGCAGTATTTT. Translation: CASSLEASGGWDTQYF. The J gene is TRBJ2-3, the V gene TRBV7-6; 10 positions match TRBD2. V gave up 1 base and J gave up 6 bases; unmatched junction bases: 7. Germline lookup yields CDR1 SGHVS and CDR2 FNYEAQ. The CDR3 has 16 residues. Full variable domain (outside the CDR3, taken from reference TRBV7-6 and TRBJ2-3): GAGVSQSPRYKVTKRGQDVALRCDPISGHVSLYWYRQALGQGPEFLTYFNYEAQQDKSGLPNDRFSAERPEGSISTLTIQRTEQRDSAMYRCASSLEASGGWDTQYFGPGTRLTVL.

The V and J genes are TRBV4-1 and TRBJ1-3; no reliable D call. The CDR3 contains 13 residues. Germline-derived CDR1 and CDR2 are MGHRA and YSYEKL. Trimming left V 4 bases short and J 0 bases short, with 4 bases between. CDR3: CASSPASGNTIYF. CDR3 DNA: TGCGCCAGCAGCCCCGCCTCTGGAAACACCATATATTTT.

The V gene is TRBV7-2, the J gene TRBJ2-1; D is ambiguous. The CDR3 is 12 amino acids. Between the trimmed V and J ends, which lost 8 bases and 3 bases, there was a span of 8 bases. Germline loops: CDR1 SGHTA, CDR2 FQGNSA. The CDR3 loop is CASWRVYNEQFF. The CDR3 DNA reads TGTGCCAGCTGGCGAGTCTACAATGAGCAGTTCTTC.

In nucleotides, the CDR3 is TGTGCCAGCAGCTACAGGGGCACTACCTACGAGCAGTACTTC. Translation: CASSYRGTTYEQYF. The chain joins TRBV28 to TRBJ2-7; the match to TRBD1 covers 7 bases. The germline V gene encodes CDR1 MDHEN and CDR2 SYDVKM. The CDR3 consists of 14 residues. Losses at the gene ends were 6 bases for V and 2 bases for J; bases not matched to a gene: 7. Looking up the rest from reference TRBV28 and TRBJ2-7 gives the full variable domain: DVKVTQSSRYLVKRTGEKVFLECVQDMDHENMFWYRQDPGLGLRLIYFSYDVKMKEKGDIPEGYSVSREKKERFSLILESASTNQTSMYLCASSYRGTTYEQYFGPGTRLTVT.

The V call is TRBV6-1, the J call TRBJ2-1, with 7 nucleotides matching TRBD2. The CDR3 sequence is 15 residues long. Trimming took 1 base from V and 0 from J; bases not matched to a gene: 0. Germline CDR1 is MNHNS and CDR2 is SASEGT. DNA of the CDR3: TGTGCCAGCAGTGAAGTAGCGGGCTCCTACAATGAGCAGTTCTTC. As protein: CASSEVAGSYNEQFF.

V is TRBV28 and J is TRBJ1-1; D ambiguous. The CDR3 spans 14 residues. Looked up from germline, CDR1 is MDHEN and CDR2 is SYDVKM. The V and J ends lost 4 bases and 4 bases respectively, with 13 bases between them. The CDR3 here is CASSYWRSGTEAFF. CDR3 DNA: TGTGCCAGCAGTTACTGGCGGAGTGGCACTGAAGCTTTCTTT. Full variable domain (remainder filled in from reference TRBV28 and TRBJ1-1): DVKVTQSSRYLVKRTGEKVFLECVQDMDHENMFWYRQDPGLGLRLIYFSYDVKMKEKGDIPEGYSVSREKKERFSLILESASTNQTSMYLCASSYWRSGTEAFFGQGTRLTVV.

This chain links TRBV19 with TRBJ1-1, with a possible D match to TRBD1 (6 bases). The V gene's germline CDR1 is LNHDA and CDR2 SQIVND (reference sequence). The CDR3 extends over 14 amino acids. V dropped 6 bases and J dropped 4 bases, with 15 bases sitting between them. CDR3 in amino acids: CASRDKGGSTEAFF. The CDR3 nucleotides read TGTGCCAGTAGAGATAAGGGGGGGAGCACTGAAGCTTTCTTT.

This sequence joins TRBV4-1 and TRBJ1-1; D uncertain. The CDR3 sequence is 12 residues long. Germline CDR1 reads MGHRA; CDR2 reads YSYEKL. With 1 base removed from V and 3 bases from J, the gap between germline ends came to 3 bases. CDR3 nucleotides: TGCGCCAGCAGCCAAGGCTACACTGAAGCTTTCTTT. It translates to CASSQGYTEAFF.

This clone was observed a single time. The rearrangement uses TRBV9 and TRBJ2-7; 7 nucleotides agree with TRBD2. The CDR3 sequence is 15 residues long. The germline CDR1 and CDR2 sequences are SGDLS and YYNGEE. The trim removed 3 bases at V and 4 bases at J, leaving 10 bases unmatched. The CDR3 here is CASSAGGSTLYEQYF. Written as DNA, the CDR3 is TGTGCCAGCAGCGCTGGCGGGAGTACCTTATACGAGCAGTACTTC.

The chain recombines TRBV28 with TRBJ2-5; 9 bases align to TRBD1. V lost 5 bases to trimming and J lost 11 bases; unmatched junction nucleotides: 3. Germline CDR1 MDHEN, CDR2 SYDVKM. CDR3 length: 11 residues. CDR3 sequence (DNA): TGTGCCAGCAGTCCTGACAGGGGGCAGTACTTC. Its protein is CASSPDRGQYF.

Comment on this clone: Its ends do not fully match the called genes, so a read error is possible. V and J are TRBV7-7 and TRBJ2-3, with 8 bases aligning to TRBD2. Germline V gene data show CDR1 as SSHAT and CDR2 as FNYEAQ (reference sequence). The CDR3 length is 14 residues. CDR3 sequence reads: CASSQTSGSDTQYF. Here the CDR3 DNA reads TGTGCTAGCAGCCAAACTAGCGGTAGTGATACGCAGTATTTT.

Only one count was recorded for this clone. This chain joins TRBV28 and TRBJ2-7; D possibly corresponds to TRBD2 (5 bases). The CDR3 is 14 amino acids. Germline CDR1 reads MDHEN; CDR2 reads SYDVKM. The V gene lost 5 bases and the J gene lost 2 bases, with 13 bases spanning the gap. The CDR3 coding sequence is TGTGCCAGCAGTCCCGGACGGGGAGCCTACGAGCAGTACTTC. Translated: CASSPGRGAYEQYF.

The rearrangement links TRBV9 to TRBJ2-1; 12 bases agree with TRBD2. J was trimmed by 5 bases and V by 10 bases; bases with no gene match: 4. Germline assignment: CDR1 SGDLS and CDR2 YYNGEE. The CDR3 runs 13 residues. The CDR3: CACLAGGNNEQFF. Here the CDR3 DNA reads TGTGCCTGCCTAGCGGGAGGGAACAATGAGCAGTTCTTC.

The sample holds a few counts of this clone. CDR3 DNA: TGTGCCAGCAGCTATGCCGCGGGACTAGCGGGAGTGGTTACGCAGTATTTT. It specifies CASSYAAGLAGVVTQYF. The V call is TRBV7-9, the J call TRBJ2-3; 14 bases map to TRBD2. Germline CDR1 reads SEHNR; CDR2 reads FQNEAQ (reference sequence). The CDR3 runs to 17 residues. V lost 4 bases to trimming and J lost 8 bases; unmatched junction nucleotides: 11.